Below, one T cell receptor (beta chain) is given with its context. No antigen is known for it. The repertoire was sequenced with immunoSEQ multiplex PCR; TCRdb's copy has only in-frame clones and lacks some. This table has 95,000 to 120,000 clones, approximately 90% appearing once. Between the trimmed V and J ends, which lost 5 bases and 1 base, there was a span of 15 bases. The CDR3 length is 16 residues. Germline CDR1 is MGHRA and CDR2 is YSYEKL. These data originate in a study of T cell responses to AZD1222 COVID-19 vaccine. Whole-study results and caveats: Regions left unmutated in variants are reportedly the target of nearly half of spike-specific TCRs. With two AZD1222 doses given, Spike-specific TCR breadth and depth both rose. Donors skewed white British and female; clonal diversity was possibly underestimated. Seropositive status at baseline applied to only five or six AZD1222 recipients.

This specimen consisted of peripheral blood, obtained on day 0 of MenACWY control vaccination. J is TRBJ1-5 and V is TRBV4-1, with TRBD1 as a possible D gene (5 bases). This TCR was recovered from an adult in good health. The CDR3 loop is CASSEAQGSSNQPQHF. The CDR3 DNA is TGCGCCAGCAGCGAGGCTCAGGGCTCGAGCAATCAGCCCCAGCATTTT.